These T cell receptor beta chains were read from a single sample in a study of OX40 agonist ivuxolimab in advanced cancers. Clones were read by immunoSEQ multiplex PCR, and TCRdb kept only the in-frame ones, dropping some. Of around 94,000 clones in the sample, around 91% are singletons; the top ten hold 0.65% to 0.85%. Here the sequenced sample was CD4+ or CD8+ T cells sorted from blood, taken in a trial of the OX40 agonist ivuxolimab. All receptors come from an adult with an advanced solid tumor such as melanoma, head and neck, liver or kidney cancer. Each CDR3 is given without its conserved first and last residue. D genes are given only for firm matches.

D | V | CDR3
- | TRBV5-4 | ASSLATWGRDTQY
- | TRBV5-8 | ASGFSIRAWDHQF
TRBD2 | TRBV6-1 | ASSGRTSGSYEQY
- | TRBV10-3 | AISVPGDTEAF
TRBD1 | TRBV5-1 | ASRQGIDYGYT
TRBD2 | TRBV7-9 | ASSSTSGPTDTQY
TRBD1 | TRBV9 | ASNSGQLGAEAF
- | TRBV18 | ASSSSGPDNEQF
- | TRBV9 | ASSPRTDTYT
- | TRBV5-1 | ASSPFFGRLNTEAF
- | TRBV4-1 | ASSQEGKITYEQY
TRBD1 | TRBV7-2 | ASSSGGETQY
- | TRBV4-3 | ASSQDLSRPREQY
TRBD1 | TRBV30 | AWSGGQGISYEQY
- | TRBV11-3 | ASSLDLDNEQF
TRBD1 | TRBV7-3 | ASSLGQGVLYTQY
- | TRBV28 | ASSSGALVEKLF
TRBD1 | TRBV27 | ASSLYRGHSYEQY
TRBD2 | TRBV9 | ASSVGLSGSIAYEQY
TRBD1 | TRBV7-2 | ASSPDRAGSGANVLT
- | TRBV5-4 | ASSLVYNEQF
TRBD2 | TRBV23-1 | ASSPGGLAGEKPQETQY
- | TRBV6-5 | ASSSGGANEKLF
- | TRBV19 | ASSLTSGGYT
- | TRBV11-3 | ASSLDYYGVLNTEAF
TRBD1 | TRBV27 | ATTPLTGQGLLNTEAF
- | TRBV7-2 | ASSAQRGGGQPQH
- | TRBV7-2 | ASRSGGTYNEQF
- | TRBV6-6 | ASIPGITFLNEQF